This T cell receptor (beta chain) was sequenced in a study of T cell repertoires in cytomegalovirus infection. For the study at large: Matching HLA type and CMV infection were both indicated by public TCR beta signatures.

One entry per CDR3 protein results from TCRdb running MiXCR on the reads. The repertoire holds hundreds of thousands of distinct CDR3 sequences, with 24% as singletons. Sequencing was performed on CD8+ T cells from PBMCs. This receptor was identified in a human donor in good health (CMV status not recorded). Some clones in this sample may be carry-over from other donors' samples.

CDR3 amino acids: CASSSRPGRKNIQYF. CDR3 in DNA: TGTGCCAGTAGTTCCCGCCCCGGCCGGAAAAACATTCAGTACTTC. The chain combines TRBV19 with TRBJ2-4; the D is unclear. This CDR3 spans 15 amino acids. The germline V gene encodes CDR1 LNHDA and CDR2 SQIVND (reference sequence). The V end lost 5 bases, the J end lost 4 bases, and 15 bases lay between the germline ends.